These 10 T cell receptor beta chains were sequenced from one sample in a study of OX40 agonist ivuxolimab in advanced cancers. TCRdb keeps only in-frame clones here, not all; method: immunoSEQ multiplex PCR. This table holds tens of thousands of clones, approximately 78% found once. Sequencing was performed on CD4+ or CD8+ T cells sorted from blood, taken in a trial of the OX40 agonist ivuxolimab. These receptors came from an adult with an advanced solid tumor such as melanoma, head and neck, liver or kidney cancer.

This rearrangement joins TRBV18 to TRBJ2-7, with no clear D. The V end lost 4 bases, the J end lost 2 bases, and 12 bases lay between the germline ends. CDR1 and CDR2 from the germline V gene are KGHSH and LQKENI. This CDR3 has 14 residues. The CDR3 is CASSRAASTYEQYF. The DNA for the CDR3 is TGTGCCAGCTCACGGGCAGCTTCGACCTACGAGCAGTACTTC.

V usage is TRBV5-1 and J usage is TRBJ2-1, with 7 bases fitting TRBD1. In germline, CDR1 is SGHRS, CDR2 YFSETQ. Unmatched junction bases numbered 4, after V lost 4 bases and J lost 6 bases. This CDR3 region has 13 residues. Here the CDR3 DNA reads TGCGCCAGCAGCACCTCAGGGGGCAATGAGCAGTTCTTC. It is translated as CASSTSGGNEQFF.

V gene TRBV18 combines with J gene TRBJ2-7; D unresolved. This CDR3 has 13 residues. Trimming left V 2 bases short and J 5 bases short, with 10 bases between. The germline V gene has CDR1 KGHSH and CDR2 LQKENI. The CDR3 coding sequence is TGTGCCAGCTCACCAGGATCGTCAAACGAGCAGTACTTC. Amino acid sequence: CASSPGSSNEQYF.

The chain recombines TRBV19 with TRBJ2-2; D perhaps matches TRBD1 (5 bases). Per germline, CDR1 LNHDA and CDR2 SQIVND (reference sequence). There are 15 residues in the CDR3. V lost 3 bases and J lost 5, with 13 bases in between. CDR3 sequence (DNA): TGTGCCAGTAGTATCGATATAGGGGCAACCGGGGAGCTGTTTTTT. Its translation: CASSIDIGATGELFF. Together with reference TRBV19 and TRBJ2-2, the CDR3 gives the full variable domain: DGGITQSPKYLFRKEGQNVTLSCEQNLNHDAMYWYRQDPGQGLRLIYYSQIVNDFQKGDIAEGYSVSREKKESFPLTVTSAQKNPTAFYLCASSIDIGATGELFFGEGSRLTVL.

The chain carries TRBV6-5 and TRBJ1-5, with 7 bases fitting TRBD1. The CDR3 runs to 13 residues. V dropped 3 bases and J dropped 8; count of bases not matched to a gene: 4. Per germline, CDR1 MNHEY and CDR2 SVGAGI. The chain's CDR3 is CASSYDREEPQHF. The CDR3 DNA sequence: TGTGCCAGCAGTTATGACAGGGAAGAGCCCCAGCATTTT.

There are a few counts of this clone. The chain recombines TRBV19 with TRBJ2-1, with D possibly TRBD1 on 6 matching bases. V lost 0 bases and J lost 7, with 7 bases in between. Germline V gene sequence: CDR1 LNHDA, CDR2 SQIVND (reference sequence). The CDR3 is 13 amino acids. The DNA of the CDR3 is TGTGCCAGTAGTATAGAGGGGGCAAATGAGCAGTTCTTC. Translation: CASSIEGANEQFF.

The rearrangement uses TRBV28 and TRBJ1-3, with D unclear. The CDR3 is 14 amino acids. Trimming pared 5 bases from V and 8 bases from J, leaving 16 bases between. Germline CDR1 is MDHEN and CDR2 is SYDVKM. Here the CDR3 reads CASSPTGYADTIYF. In nucleotides, the CDR3 is TGTGCCAGCAGTCCAACGGGGTATGCGGACACCATATATTTT.

The chain joins TRBV5-1 to TRBJ1-1; weak D call: TRBD1 (6 bases). Germline-derived CDR1 and CDR2 are SGHRS and YFSETQ. The length of the CDR3 is 15 residues. V lost 2 bases and J lost 4, with 15 bases in between. The CDR3 coding sequence is TGCGCCAGCAGCTTTTTGTCAGGGGCGGGCACTGAAGCTTTCTTT. It is translated as CASSFLSGAGTEAFF.

V and J are TRBV4-1 and TRBJ2-1; 9 bases are shared with TRBD1. The V and J ends lost 2 bases and 4 bases, in that order; junction bases with no gene match: 3. This CDR3 region has 15 residues. The germline gives CDR1 MGHRA, CDR2 YSYEKL. For the CDR3, the DNA is TGCGCCAGCAGCCAACCAGACAGGGGGTACAATGAGCAGTTCTTC. Amino acids: CASSQPDRGYNEQFF.

The sample holds a few counts of this clone. The chain joins TRBV6-6 to TRBJ1-1; 8 positions match TRBD1. Germline loops: CDR1 MNHNY, CDR2 SVGAGI (reference sequence). V lost 6 bases and J lost 7; bases outside the gene matches: 10. The CDR3 is 14 amino acids. The CDR3 bases are TGTGCCAGCAGACGGACAGGGCAAGGGTATGAAGCTTTCTTT. Translating it yields CASRRTGQGYEAFF.